Detailed here is one T cell receptor beta chain. Each cell subset's genomic DNA was divided evenly among several immunoSEQ plates. Libraries were prepared by immunoSEQ multiplex PCR; TCRdb keeps only in-frame clonotypes and omits some of them. The sample yields under 600,000 clones, around 95% seen once. The data derive from a study of shared clonotypes between healthy human individuals. About the study: Researchers assigned three CD4 naive, three CD4 memory, two CD8 naive and one CD8 memory plate to each donor.

The CDR3 contains 11 residues. V shed 8 bases and J 10 bases; nucleotides not matched to a gene: 6. Germline values: CDR1 MNHNS, CDR2 SASEGT. Both subsets, CD45RA+ naive and CD45RA-negative memory, were split from the CD4+ cells. What was sequenced was naive CD4+ T cells sorted from blood. Subset: CD45RA+ positively selected. This receptor was taken from a woman in her thirties in good health. The V gene is TRBV6-1, the J gene TRBJ2-5, with 8 nucleotides matching TRBD2. The DNA for the CDR3 is TGTGCCAGCCAGACTAGCGAGGGCCAGTACTTC. Translated: CASQTSEGQYF.